A single sample is the source of the 26 T cell receptor beta chains below, sequenced in a study of shared clonotypes between healthy human individuals. The data were produced by immunoSEQ multiplex PCR, yet TCRdb's version contains in-frame clones alone and is incomplete. The profile shows about 1.5 million clones, over 95% of them singletons. Sample: naive CD4+ T cells sorted from blood. Subset in this sample: CD45RA+ positively selected. The receptors originated from a man in his thirties or forties in good health.

The V gene is TRBV28, the J gene TRBJ2-5; D gene uncertain. Trimming removed 4 bases from V and 9 bases from J, with 12 bases in between. CDR1 is MDHEN, CDR2 SYDVKM, per germline. The length of the CDR3 is 12 residues. The CDR3 here is CASSSLLRPQYF. The DNA of the CDR3 is TGTGCCAGCAGTTCCCTATTGAGACCCCAGTACTTC.

The J gene is TRBJ1-1, the V gene TRBV11-2; TRBD1 agrees at 7 bases. Germline CDR1 is SGHAT and CDR2 is FQNNGV. The V segment lost 5 bases and the J segment 10 bases; nucleotides outside the gene matches: 10. CDR3 length: 13 residues. CDR3 loop: CASSPNRQGVAFF. The CDR3 nucleotides read TGTGCCAGCAGCCCTAACCGACAGGGTGTAGCTTTCTTT.

Notes on this clone: Other DNA variants within this sample encode the same CDR3. V is TRBV10-1 and J is TRBJ1-5; D not certain. The germline V gene encodes CDR1 WNHNN and CDR2 SYGVQD (reference sequence). The CDR3 loop spans 13 amino acids. Trimming removed 2 bases at V and 0 bases at J, with 2 bases between. CDR3 residues: CASSEGSNQPQHF. The CDR3 DNA follows: TGCGCCAGCAGTGAGGGTAGCAATCAGCCCCAGCATTTT.

The chain joins TRBV5-1 to TRBJ2-1; no clear D. The germline V and J ends were trimmed by 7 bases and 0 bases, with 5 bases remaining between them. Germline CDR1 reads SGHRS; CDR2 reads YFSETQ. The CDR3 is 12 amino acids. CDR3 region: CASGISYNEQFF. In nucleotides, the CDR3 is TGCGCCAGCGGCATCTCCTACAATGAGCAGTTCTTC.

The genes are TRBV9 and TRBJ1-1; 9 bases map to TRBD1. The CDR3 is made up of 14 amino acids. V shed 3 bases and J 11 bases; nucleotides not matched to a gene: 11. Germline CDR1 reads SGDLS; CDR2 reads YYNGEE. CDR3 bases: TGTGCCAGCAGCGCCTCGGGACAGGGAGTACGCGCTTTCTTT. Its protein product is CASSASGQGVRAFF.

The V gene is TRBV2, the J gene TRBJ2-5; D remains unclear. This CDR3 is 13 amino acids long. Looked up from germline, CDR1 is SNHLY and CDR2 is FYNNEI. V shed 9 bases and J shed 3 bases, with 14 bases lying between them. The CDR3 here is CASTGGGEETQYF. The CDR3 nucleotides read TGTGCCAGTACCGGCGGTGGGGAAGAGACCCAGTACTTC.

This clone has just one count. V usage is TRBV5-1 and J usage is TRBJ2-5; D is undetermined. Trimming removed 5 bases from V and 0 bases from J, with 5 bases in between. This CDR3 comprises 12 residues. In germline, CDR1 is SGHRS, CDR2 YFSETQ. CDR3 loop: CASRSYQETQYF. In DNA, the CDR3 is TGCGCCAGCAGATCGTACCAAGAGACCCAGTACTTC.

The chain couples TRBV11-3 to TRBJ2-5, with D tentatively TRBD2 (6 bases). V lost 1 base and J lost 5, with 14 bases in between. Germline V gene data show CDR1 as SGHNT and CDR2 as YENEEA. This CDR3 has 15 residues. The CDR3 region has the DNA TGTGCCAGCAGCTTAGGGGTGGGAGCGGGTGAGACCCAGTACTTC. It codes for CASSLGVGAGETQYF.

The V and J genes are TRBV6-1 and TRBJ2-5, with 7 nucleotides matching TRBD1. This CDR3 region has 14 residues. V lost 6 bases and J lost 4; bases outside the gene matches: 8. CDR1 and CDR2 (germline): MNHNS, SASEGT. CDR3 amino acids: CASSAAGTAETQYF. The CDR3 region has the DNA TGTGCCAGCAGCGCCGCCGGGACAGCAGAGACCCAGTACTTC.

The chain couples TRBV19 to TRBJ2-1; 7 bases agree with TRBD1. This CDR3 has 15 amino acids. V lost 3 bases to trimming and J lost 6 bases; unmatched junction nucleotides: 8. In germline, CDR1 is LNHDA, CDR2 SQIVND (reference sequence). The CDR3 loop reads CASSIRQGGSNEQFF. CDR3 DNA sequence: TGTGCCAGTAGTATTAGACAGGGTGGGTCCAATGAGCAGTTCTTC.

The genes are TRBV30 and TRBJ2-7; 10 nucleotides align to TRBD2. With V trimmed by 4 bases and J by 2 bases, 2 bases remained unmatched. The germline gives CDR1 GTSNPN, CDR2 SVGIG (reference sequence). This CDR3 is 13 amino acids long. Here the CDR3 DNA reads TGTGCCTGGAAGCTAGCGGGAGCCTACGAGCAGTACTTC. Its protein is CAWKLAGAYEQYF. Full variable domain (rest looked up from reference TRBV30 and TRBJ2-7): SQTIHQWPATLVQPVGSPLSLECTVEGTSNPNLYWYRQAAGRGLQLLFYSVGIGQISSEVPQNLSASRPQDRQFILSSKKLLLSDSGFYLCAWKLAGAYEQYFGPGTRLTVT.

The chain recombines TRBV27 with TRBJ2-1; 7 bases fit TRBD2. The CDR3 loop spans 15 amino acids. CDR1 and CDR2 (germline): MNHEY, SMNVEV (reference sequence). Germline trimming cut 3 bases from V and 5 bases from J; bases unmatched to any gene: 7. CDR3 sequence (DNA): TGTGCCAGCAGTTTCCTTACCCTAGCGGACAATGAGCAGTTCTTC. Translation: CASSFLTLADNEQFF.

The CDR3, as DNA: TGTGCCAGCAGCTGGGAGAGGGATACGCAGTATTTT. Protein: CASSWERDTQYF. This chain links TRBV7-8 with TRBJ2-3; tentatively, D is TRBD2 (5 bases). Germline V gives CDR1 SGHVS, CDR2 FQNEAQ. The germline V and J ends were trimmed by 4 bases and 6 bases, with 8 bases remaining between them. The CDR3 is 12 amino acids.

The chain is built from TRBV5-1 and TRBJ2-7; TRBD1 might be the D (6 bases). Germline lookup yields CDR1 SGHRS and CDR2 YFSETQ. The germline V and J ends were trimmed by 4 bases and 5 bases, with 16 bases remaining between them. CDR3 size: 14 residues. CDR3 in amino acids: CASSLLGGLDEQYF. CDR3 nucleotides: TGCGCCAGCAGCCTCCTAGGGGGTTTGGACGAGCAGTACTTC.

The V gene is TRBV7-9, the J gene TRBJ1-2; 7 nucleotides align to TRBD1. Unmatched junction bases numbered 6, after V lost 5 bases and J lost 6 bases. This CDR3 is built from 13 residues. CDR1 is SEHNR and CDR2 is FQNEAQ in the germline V gene (reference sequence). CDR3 amino acids: CASSDGTADGYTF. The CDR3 region has the DNA TGTGCCAGCAGCGACGGGACAGCCGATGGCTACACCTTC.

In DNA form, the CDR3 reads TGTGCCAGCAGCTTAGAAGGACTTTACAATGAGCAGTTCTTC. Translating gives CASSLEGLYNEQFF. The chain is built from TRBV11-3 and TRBJ2-1; D may be TRBD2 (5 bases). The CDR3 is 14 amino acids. Looked up from germline, CDR1 is SGHNT and CDR2 is YENEEA. V shed 0 bases and J shed 4 bases, with 7 bases lying between them.

This chain joins TRBV5-1 and TRBJ1-1; the D gene is possibly TRBD1 (5 bases). The CDR3 sequence is 15 residues long. Trimming took 0 bases from V and 6 from J, leaving 15 bases between them. The germline V gene encodes CDR1 SGHRS and CDR2 YFSETQ. The CDR3 spells CASSLEWAGTAEAFF. CDR3 DNA sequence: TGCGCCAGCAGCTTGGAATGGGCAGGGACCGCTGAAGCTTTCTTT.

This chain uses TRBV28 with TRBJ2-3; TRBD1 or TRBD2 may be the D gene (6 bases each). CDR3 length: 16 residues. The V end lost 4 bases, the J end lost 1 base, and 15 bases lay between the germline ends. Germline CDR1 and CDR2: MDHEN and SYDVKM. CDR3 loop: CASSYMGGTGTDTQYF. CDR3 DNA sequence: TGTGCCAGCAGTTATATGGGGGGCACGGGCACAGATACGCAGTATTTT.

This clone was seen only once. The chain combines TRBV10-3 with TRBJ2-1, with TRBD2 matching over 7 bases. Germline-derived CDR1 and CDR2 are ENHRY and SYGVKD. V lost 7 bases, J lost 3 bases, and 12 bases stayed unmatched. The CDR3 is made up of 16 amino acids. As DNA, the CDR3 is TGTGCCATCATGTTCGGGCGGGAGAAGGGCTACAATGAGCAGTTCTTC. It specifies CAIMFGREKGYNEQFF.

The rearrangement joins TRBV10-3 to TRBJ2-5; a possible D gene is TRBD1 (8 bases). The tail of the sequence fits TRBJ2-7 better, so the J call may be wrong. The CDR3 consists of 14 residues. Germline lookup yields CDR1 ENHRY and CDR2 SYGVKD. The CDR3 region has the DNA TGTGCCATCAGTAGACAGGGGAGGGTGGACGAGCAGTACTTC. It is translated as CAISRQGRVDEQYF.

The chain is built from TRBV19 and TRBJ2-1; 9 bases align to TRBD2. The germline CDR1 and CDR2 sequences are LNHDA and SQIVND (reference sequence). The J segment lost 8 bases and the V segment lost 5 bases, leaving 10 bases of the junction unmatched. The CDR3 contains 15 residues. The CDR3 DNA reads as TGTGCCAGTAGTTGGCTAGCGGGACCCGAGGATGAGCAGTTCTTC. This gives the protein CASSWLAGPEDEQFF. The full variable domain, rest sourced from reference TRBV19 and TRBJ2-1, is DGGITQSPKYLFRKEGQNVTLSCEQNLNHDAMYWYRQDPGQGLRLIYYSQIVNDFQKGDIAEGYSVSREKKESFPLTVTSAQKNPTAFYLCASSWLAGPEDEQFFGPGTRLTVL.

V is TRBV7-9 and J is TRBJ2-2; 13 bases are a match to TRBD2. The trim removed 3 bases at V and 3 bases at J, leaving 7 bases unmatched. The CDR3 covers 18 residues. CDR1 is SEHNR, CDR2 FQNEAQ, per germline (reference sequence). This chain's CDR3 is CASSFGLAGVGDTGELFF. Here the CDR3 DNA reads TGTGCCAGCAGCTTCGGACTAGCGGGAGTCGGGGACACCGGGGAGCTGTTTTTT.

V usage is TRBV29-1 and J usage is TRBJ2-3, with D perhaps being TRBD1 or TRBD2 (5 bases each). The CDR3 has 13 amino acids. CDR1 and CDR2 from the germline V gene are SQVTM and ANQGSEA. Trimming took off 8 bases at V and 0 bases at J, with 12 bases between the two ends. CDR3 coding DNA: TGCAGCACCTGGGGGTCCAGCACAGATACGCAGTATTTT. It codes for CSTWGSSTDTQYF.

The V call is TRBV27, the J call TRBJ2-2; tentative D call: TRBD2 (5 bases). The ends were cut back, 5 bases at V and 3 bases at J, with 16 bases in the middle. The CDR3 runs to 16 residues. Germline values: CDR1 MNHEY, CDR2 SMNVEV (reference sequence). In DNA, the CDR3 is TGTGCCAGCAGTCCACCACTAGGGCTTTACACCGGGGAGCTGTTTTTT. The encoded protein is CASSPPLGLYTGELFF.

As for this clone: The same CDR3 arises from other DNA sequences in this sample as well. The V call is TRBV5-1, the J call TRBJ2-4; D is unresolved. Germline V gene lookup returns CDR1 SGHRS and CDR2 YFSETQ. The CDR3 sequence is 14 residues long. The germline V and J ends were trimmed by 4 bases and 1 base, with 9 bases remaining between them. CDR3 sequence: CASSSTVAKNIQYF. In nucleotides, the CDR3 is TGCGCCAGCAGCAGTACAGTCGCCAAAAACATTCAGTACTTC.

The rearrangement joins TRBV5-1 to TRBJ2-3; 12 bases line up with TRBD2. Germline lookup yields CDR1 SGHRS and CDR2 YFSETQ. CDR3 size: 20 residues. V shed 0 bases and J 0 bases; nucleotides not matched to a gene: 11. The CDR3 DNA sequence: TGCGCCAGCAGCTTGGGGCTAGCGGGAGGGCCAAGGTATAGCACAGATACGCAGTATTTT. Protein: CASSLGLAGGPRYSTDTQYF.